This T cell receptor beta chain stems from a study of response to subunit inactivated influenza vaccine. This clonotype was counted only a few times. The antigen is not known. TCRdb fed the RT-PCR reads into MiXCR, producing one record per CDR3 protein. The sample lists about 700,000 distinct CDR3 sequences, approximately 15% occurring once. Study-wide results and caveats: There was a suggestion from the authors that each seasonal influenza vaccination recruits few new T cells.

Germline V CDR1 and CDR2: DFQATT, SNEGSKA (reference sequence). V dropped 2 bases and J dropped 0 bases, with 7 bases sitting between them. The CDR3 sequence is 14 residues long. The sequencing here drew on PBMCs from blood, taken 14 days before vaccination. This clonotype was sampled from a man in his fifties who received an inactivated influenza vaccine. This rearrangement joins TRBV20-1 to TRBJ2-2, with unresolved D. The DNA of the CDR3 is TGCAGTGCTAGACGCCAGACGAACACCGGGGAGCTGTTTTTT. Residues: CSARRQTNTGELFF.